Shown below are 25 T cell receptor beta chains from a single sample sequenced in a study of T cell repertoires in cytomegalovirus infection. MiXCR, run by TCRdb on the reads, gives a single entry per CDR3 protein. The sample lists some 450,000 distinct CDR3 sequences; roughly 30% were seen once. The sample consisted of PBMCs. All receptors derive from a human donor in good health (CMV status not recorded). Some clones in this sample may be carry-over from other donors' samples.

This clonotype has more than one count but fewer than ten. The chain links TRBV4-1 to TRBJ1-5; D is unclear. The germline V and J ends were trimmed by 5 bases and 5 bases, with 10 bases remaining between them. This CDR3 is 13 amino acids long. Per germline, CDR1 MGHRA and CDR2 YSYEKL. Written as DNA, the CDR3 is TGCGCCAGCAGCTCACATACGGATCAGCCCCAGCATTTT. This translates into CASSSHTDQPQHF.

Worth noting for this clonotype: Relative to the germline gene, one junction end is altered; a read error may explain this. The chain is built from TRBV19 and TRBJ2-2, with a weak D call TRBD1 (5 bases). In germline, CDR1 is LNHDA, CDR2 SQIVND (reference sequence). The CDR3 covers 14 residues. CDR3 in DNA: TGTGCCATTAGTACAAAGACAGACACCGGGGAGCTGTTTTTT. Protein sequence: CAISTKTDTGELFF.

The chain has TRBV27 and TRBJ1-1, with D uncertain. Germline CDR1 and CDR2: MNHEY and SMNVEV (reference sequence). Trimming took 5 bases from V and 1 from J, leaving 17 bases between them. This CDR3 spans 16 amino acids. The CDR3 nucleotides read TGTGCCAGCAGTCTCAAACGGGGAGTTGAGAACACTGAAGCTTTCTTT. As protein: CASSLKRGVENTEAFF.

The chain combines TRBV7-9 with TRBJ2-6; D is unresolved. Per germline, CDR1 SEHNR and CDR2 FQNEAQ (reference sequence). This CDR3 region has 15 residues. V was cut by 8 bases and J by 0 bases, with 11 bases left in between. The CDR3 reads CASARDNSGANVLTF. CDR3 coding DNA: TGTGCCAGCGCAAGGGATAACTCTGGGGCCAACGTCCTGACTTTC.

This clonotype has just a few counts. The chain combines TRBV7-9 with TRBJ1-6; D gene ambiguous. V was trimmed by 4 bases and J by 10 bases, leaving 5 bases between them. Germline CDR1 SEHNR, CDR2 FQNEAQ (reference sequence). This CDR3 spans 11 amino acids. DNA for the CDR3: TGTGCCAGCAGCTATGGCTCACCCCTCCACTTT. Translating gives CASSYGSPLHF.

The chain combines TRBV12-5 with TRBJ1-2; the D is unclear. The germline V gene has CDR1 LGHNT and CDR2 FRNRAP. This CDR3 comprises 10 residues. Trimming left V 5 bases short and J 8 bases short, with 6 bases between. The chain's CDR3 is CASGRQGYTF. In nucleotides, the CDR3 is TGTGCTAGTGGTCGCCAAGGCTACACCTTC.

This rearrangement joins TRBV18 to TRBJ2-2; D is uncertain. The V gene's germline CDR1 is KGHSH and CDR2 LQKENI. This CDR3 is 16 amino acids long. Trimming took 3 bases from V and 1 from J, leaving 12 bases between them. The CDR3 bases are TGTGCCAGCTCACCGCTACCATCGCGGAACACCGGGGAGCTGTTTTTT. Amino acids: CASSPLPSRNTGELFF. Variable domain in full (rest from reference TRBV18 and TRBJ2-2): NAGVMQNPRHLVRRRGQEARLRCSPMKGHSHVYWYRQLPEEGLKFMVYLQKENIIDESGMPKERFSAEFPKEGPSILRIQQVVRGDSAAYFCASSPLPSRNTGELFFGEGSRLTVL.

V and J are TRBV15 and TRBJ1-4, with 9 bases matching TRBD1. The CDR3 loop spans 16 amino acids. CDR1 and CDR2 from the germline V gene are LNHNV and YYDKDF (reference sequence). V dropped 3 bases and J dropped 7; count of bases not matched to a gene: 9. The CDR3 region is CATSSQLGQGSEKLFF. CDR3 bases: TGTGCCACCAGCAGCCAACTGGGACAGGGTAGTGAAAAACTGTTTTTT.

This chain links TRBV7-2 with TRBJ1-1, with D possibly TRBD1 on 6 matching bases. CDR3 length: 13 residues. CDR1 is SGHTA, CDR2 FQGNSA, per germline. V lost 5 bases, J lost 10 bases, and 17 bases lay in between. The CDR3 sequence: CASSHRTAPGAFF. CDR3 bases: TGTGCCAGCAGCCATAGGACAGCACCTGGAGCTTTCTTT.

This clonotype was seen repeatedly, ten times or more. This chain joins TRBV6-6 and TRBJ1-1, with TRBD1 as a possible D gene (6 bases). The V end was cut by 5 bases, the J end by 6 bases, with 13 bases between. There are 13 residues in the CDR3. Germline V gene data show CDR1 as MNHNY and CDR2 as SVGAGI (reference sequence). The CDR3 protein is CASSGQGRAEAFF. The CDR3 region has the DNA TGTGCCAGCAGTGGTCAGGGGAGGGCTGAAGCTTTCTTT.

The DNA of the CDR3 is TGCAGCGTTGAAGGAGGGACGTCGGGTCATAACTATGGCTACACCTTC. It encodes CSVEGGTSGHNYGYTF. This sequence joins TRBV29-1 and TRBJ1-2; tentatively, D is TRBD1 (5 bases). Germline V gene data show CDR1 as SQVTM and CDR2 as ANQGSEA. CDR3 size: 16 residues. Trimming took off 1 base at V and 1 base at J, with 16 bases between the two ends.

Of note for this clonotype: The junction and the germline gene differ at one end; a read error may be behind it. The chain carries TRBV7-3 and TRBJ2-3; unclear D gene. CDR3 length: 18 residues. Germline CDR1 is SGHTA and CDR2 is FQGTGA. Here the CDR3 reads CSSSPRWAGRTRTDTQYF. CDR3 nucleotide sequence: TGTTCCAGCAGCCCTAGGTGGGCAGGTCGAACCCGCACAGATACGCAGTATTTT.

V usage is TRBV28 and J usage is TRBJ1-5; D might be TRBD1 (6 bases). V lost 5 bases and J lost 12, with 20 bases in between. There are 14 residues in the CDR3. Per germline, CDR1 MDHEN and CDR2 SYDVKM. The chain's CDR3 is CASSEGGTSSLQHF. Written as DNA, the CDR3 is TGTGCCAGCAGTGAAGGCGGGACAAGCAGCCTCCAGCATTTT.

This clonotype came up a few times. V usage is TRBV10-3 and J usage is TRBJ2-3, with D maybe TRBD1 (5 bases). CDR3 length: 16 amino acids. Trimming took off 0 bases at V and 11 bases at J, with 21 bases between the two ends. Germline lookup yields CDR1 ENHRY and CDR2 SYGVKD. The CDR3 DNA reads TGTGCCATCAGTGAGTCAAGTATCGAAGGGGTATTAGAGCAGTATTTT. It is translated as CAISESSIEGVLEQYF.

The V and J genes are TRBV30 and TRBJ2-5, with 7 bases aligning to TRBD1. Trimming took 2 bases from V and 6 from J; bases not matched to a gene: 12. Germline values: CDR1 GTSNPN, CDR2 SVGIG (reference sequence). The CDR3 runs to 15 residues. The CDR3 is CAWSKGSTGLKTQYF. The CDR3 DNA sequence: TGTGCCTGGAGTAAGGGCTCGACAGGGTTGAAGACCCAGTACTTC.

This clonotype was counted many times. V and J are TRBV6-6 and TRBJ1-2; 7 nucleotides line up with TRBD1. The V and J ends lost 6 bases and 4 bases, in that order; junction bases with no gene match: 11. Germline values: CDR1 MNHNY, CDR2 SVGAGI (reference sequence). This CDR3 is 15 amino acids long. CDR3: CASSPRSTGTYGYTF. The DNA of the CDR3 is TGTGCCAGCAGCCCAAGATCGACAGGGACCTATGGCTACACCTTC.

This clonotype occurred a few times. The chain links TRBV5-1 to TRBJ2-7; TRBD1 agrees at 8 bases. Losses at the gene ends were 0 bases for V and 5 bases for J; bases not matched to a gene: 10. The CDR3 runs 16 residues. Germline loops: CDR1 SGHRS, CDR2 YFSETQ. The CDR3 DNA sequence: TGCGCCAGCAGCTTGGCGGGGACAGGAGGCGGCCACGAGCAGTACTTC. It specifies CASSLAGTGGGHEQYF.

V usage is TRBV6-2 or TRBV6-3 and J usage is TRBJ2-7; D not certain. CDR3 length equals 13 residues. The germline V and J ends were trimmed by 4 bases and 2 bases, with 9 bases remaining between them. CDR1 and CDR2 (germline): MNHEY, SVGEGT. Here the CDR3 DNA reads TGTGCCAGCAGTTCCAGGCCTGCCTACGAGCAGTACTTC. It yields the protein CASSSRPAYEQYF.

This clonotype occurred a few times. The V gene is TRBV12-3 or TRBV12-4, the J gene TRBJ1-1; TRBD1 is a possible D gene (5 bases). The V end lost 2 bases, the J end lost 3 bases, and 16 bases lay between the germline ends. CDR3 length: 16 residues. The CDR3 DNA reads TGTGCCAGCAGTTTACCACCACAGGAGGGGTACACTGAAGCTTTCTTT. This sequence encodes CASSLPPQEGYTEAFF.

The chain joins TRBV7-6 to TRBJ2-6; D gene unclear. The V and J ends lost 1 base and 0 bases respectively, with 13 bases between them. The CDR3 runs to 18 residues. The V gene's germline CDR1 is SGHVS and CDR2 FNYEAQ. The CDR3 loop reads CASSLVGGPSSGANVLTF. As DNA, the CDR3 is TGTGCCAGCAGCTTAGTGGGCGGACCAAGCTCTGGGGCCAACGTCCTGACTTTC.

This clonotype showed up just a few times. V and J are TRBV15 and TRBJ1-1; TRBD1 matches at 7 bases. Germline V gene sequence: CDR1 LNHNV, CDR2 YYDKDF (reference sequence). V trimming: 1 base; J trimming: 7 bases; junction bases outside the gene matches: 3. The CDR3 spans 13 residues. The CDR3 nucleotides are TGTGCCACCAGCAGAGCATGGGACAGTGAAGCTTTCTTT. This encodes CATSRAWDSEAFF.

The CDR3 DNA sequence: TGTGCCAGCAGACTTAGTGTGGCTTTGGACTATCCGAACACTGAAGCTTTCTTT. Its protein is CASRLSVALDYPNTEAFF. The chain combines TRBV27 with TRBJ1-1; D is unclear. Trimming shortened V by 6 bases and J by 1 base, and 24 bases separated the two germline ends. Per the germline V gene, CDR1 is MNHEY and CDR2 is SMNVEV (reference sequence). The CDR3 is 18 residues long.

The chain joins TRBV4-2 to TRBJ2-7; a weak D match, TRBD1 (5 bases). The CDR3 has 14 amino acids. The germline gives CDR1 LGHNA, CDR2 YNFKEQ. Trimming pared 5 bases from V and 3 bases from J, leaving 14 bases between. The CDR3, as DNA: TGTGCCAGCAGCGATAGTAAGGGGCGCTACGAGCAGTACTTC. Its protein is CASSDSKGRYEQYF.

This chain joins TRBV19 and TRBJ2-7; 7 bases map to TRBD2. The trim removed 3 bases at V and 5 bases at J, leaving 1 base unmatched. In germline, CDR1 is LNHDA, CDR2 SQIVND (reference sequence). The CDR3 sequence is 12 residues long. The CDR3 spells CASSMGGNEQYF. In DNA form, the CDR3 reads TGTGCCAGTAGTATGGGGGGGAACGAGCAGTACTTC.

The rearrangement joins TRBV28 to TRBJ2-6; the D is unclear. The CDR3 runs to 15 residues. With 5 bases removed from V and 0 bases from J, the gap between germline ends came to 8 bases. CDR1 is MDHEN and CDR2 is SYDVKM in the germline V gene. The DNA for the CDR3 is TGTGCCAGCAGTAGCAGGAACTCTGGGGCCAACGTCCTGACTTTC. Translating it yields CASSSRNSGANVLTF.